These T cell receptor beta chains were read from a single sample in a study of blood T cells in healthy people across ages. One entry per CDR3 protein, called by TCRdb with MiXCR from the 5' RACE reads. The data show more than 900,000 distinct CDR3 sequences, roughly 24% seen once. The sample also formed part of further work on T cells of mothers and their children.

Sequencing was carried out using blood. These receptors all come from a girl aged 2-9 years in good health. Both conserved end residues are part of each CDR3. The order of the fields is D gene, V gene, J gene, clone size, CDR3 protein, CDR3 DNA. The D gene is left open where the match is weak. For some rows the clone size is stated as once, few or many, or as a class when expanded; others skip it.

d_call: TRBD1
v_call: TRBV6-1
j_call: TRBJ1-2
clone_size: .
cdr3_aa: CASSGQGTDGYTF
cdr3_nt: TGTGCCAGCAGTGGACAGGGGACGGATGGCTACACCTTC

d_call: .
v_call: TRBV5-1
j_call: TRBJ2-1
clone_size: .
cdr3_aa: CASSSVWNEQFF
cdr3_nt: TGCGCCAGCAGCTCGGTTTGGAATGAGCAGTTCTTC

d_call: .
v_call: TRBV5-6
j_call: TRBJ2-3
clone_size: .
cdr3_aa: CASSSSSGSTDTQYF
cdr3_nt: TGTGCCAGCAGCTCATCCAGCGGGAGCACAGATACGCAGTATTTT

d_call: TRBD1
v_call: TRBV9
j_call: TRBJ2-5
clone_size: .
cdr3_aa: CASSELQGASATQYF
cdr3_nt: TGTGCCAGCAGCGAACTACAGGGGGCATCGGCGACCCAGTACTTC

d_call: .
v_call: TRBV20-1
j_call: TRBJ2-7
clone_size: .
cdr3_aa: CSASFRSEQYF
cdr3_nt: TGCAGTGCTAGCTTCAGGTCCGAGCAGTACTTC

d_call: TRBD1
v_call: TRBV4-3
j_call: TRBJ1-5
clone_size: .
cdr3_aa: CASSQDLVGTGYQPQHF
cdr3_nt: TGCGCCAGCAGCCAAGACTTAGTGGGGACAGGGTATCAGCCCCAGCATTTT

d_call: .
v_call: TRBV3-1
j_call: TRBJ2-1
clone_size: few
cdr3_aa: CASSQASHNEQFF
cdr3_nt: TGTGCCAGCAGCCAGGCCTCCCACAATGAGCAGTTCTTC

d_call: TRBD2
v_call: TRBV28
j_call: TRBJ2-5
clone_size: few
cdr3_aa: CASTGGEQETQYF
cdr3_nt: TGTGCCAGCACCGGGGGGGAACAAGAGACCCAGTACTTC

d_call: TRBD2
v_call: TRBV29-1
j_call: TRBJ2-1
clone_size: .
cdr3_aa: CSVVPSGGAREPMNNEQFF
cdr3_nt: TGCAGCGTTGTCCCTAGCGGGGGGGCGAGAGAACCTATGAACAATGAGCAGTTCTTC

d_call: .
v_call: TRBV2
j_call: TRBJ2-7
clone_size: .
cdr3_aa: CANQEAGQISYEQYF
cdr3_nt: TGTGCCAACCAAGAAGCGGGACAGATCTCCTACGAGCAGTACTTC

d_call: .
v_call: TRBV7-2
j_call: TRBJ2-2
clone_size: .
cdr3_aa: CASSPLTGGELFF
cdr3_nt: TGTGCCAGCAGCCCATTGACAGGCGGGGAGCTGTTTTTT

d_call: .
v_call: TRBV10-3
j_call: TRBJ1-5
clone_size: .
cdr3_aa: CAISELAGESNQPQHF
cdr3_nt: TGTGCCATCAGTGAGTTAGCAGGGGAAAGCAATCAGCCCCAGCATTTT

d_call: .
v_call: TRBV29-1
j_call: TRBJ1-1
clone_size: .
cdr3_aa: CSVDPGFTEAFF
cdr3_nt: TGCAGCGTTGATCCAGGGTTCACTGAAGCTTTCTTT

d_call: .
v_call: TRBV6-1
j_call: TRBJ1-5
clone_size: .
cdr3_aa: CASSVGRLNQPQHF
cdr3_nt: TGTGCCAGCAGTGTTGGGCGGTTAAATCAGCCCCAGCATTTT

d_call: TRBD2
v_call: TRBV9
j_call: TRBJ2-5
clone_size: .
cdr3_aa: CASSEGSSGTETQYF
cdr3_nt: TGTGCCAGCAGCGAGGGGTCTAGCGGGACAGAGACCCAGTACTTC

d_call: .
v_call: TRBV29-1
j_call: TRBJ1-2
clone_size: .
cdr3_aa: CSDAGYTF
cdr3_nt: TGCAGTGACGCGGGCTACACCTTC

d_call: TRBD1
v_call: TRBV6-5
j_call: TRBJ2-2
clone_size: few
cdr3_aa: CASSYSTTGYIDTGELFF
cdr3_nt: TGTGCCAGCAGTTACTCGACGACAGGGTATATCGACACCGGGGAGCTGTTTTTT

d_call: TRBD2
v_call: TRBV28
j_call: TRBJ2-1
clone_size: .
cdr3_aa: CASSRYYSGRGHNEQFF
cdr3_nt: TGTGCCAGCAGCCGCTACTATAGCGGGAGGGGCCACAATGAGCAGTTCTTC

d_call: TRBD1
v_call: TRBV4-3
j_call: TRBJ1-5
clone_size: .
cdr3_aa: CASSQDVTGANSNQPQHF
cdr3_nt: TGCGCCAGCAGCCAAGACGTGACAGGGGCCAACAGCAATCAGCCCCAGCATTTT

d_call: TRBD1
v_call: TRBV7-9
j_call: TRBJ2-5
clone_size: many
cdr3_aa: CASSHRTDRGGETQYF
cdr3_nt: TGTGCCAGCAGCCACCGGACGGACAGGGGAGGCGAGACCCAGTACTTC

d_call: TRBD2
v_call: TRBV20-1
j_call: TRBJ2-7
clone_size: .
cdr3_aa: CSASYGGGGAWEQYF
cdr3_nt: TGCAGTGCTAGTTACGGCGGGGGAGGGGCTTGGGAGCAGTACTTC

d_call: .
v_call: TRBV28
j_call: TRBJ1-4
clone_size: .
cdr3_aa: CASSLLRPATNEKLFF
cdr3_nt: TGTGCCAGCAGTTTGCTCCGTCCTGCAACTAATGAAAAACTGTTTTTT

d_call: TRBD1
v_call: TRBV6-5
j_call: TRBJ1-2
clone_size: .
cdr3_aa: CVSSYQGQYGYTF
cdr3_nt: TGTGTCAGCAGTTATCAGGGACAGTATGGCTACACCTTC

d_call: TRBD1
v_call: TRBV4-3
j_call: TRBJ1-2
clone_size: .
cdr3_aa: CASSQEQGLYGYTF
cdr3_nt: TGCGCCAGCAGCCAAGAACAGGGGCTCTATGGCTACACCTTC

d_call: .
v_call: TRBV15
j_call: TRBJ2-7
clone_size: .
cdr3_aa: CATSSRLEIYEQYF
cdr3_nt: TGTGCCACCAGCAGCCGGCTAGAAATCTACGAGCAGTACTTC

d_call: .
v_call: TRBV14
j_call: TRBJ1-5
clone_size: few
cdr3_aa: CASGSRVWYNNQPQHF
cdr3_nt: TGTGCCAGCGGGTCGAGGGTTTGGTATAACAATCAGCCCCAGCATTTT

d_call: .
v_call: TRBV29-1
j_call: TRBJ2-1
clone_size: few
cdr3_aa: CSAAPGAPGNEQFF
cdr3_nt: TGCAGCGCGGCCCCAGGGGCCCCCGGCAATGAGCAGTTCTTC

d_call: .
v_call: TRBV4-3
j_call: TRBJ2-1
clone_size: many
cdr3_aa: CASSLQTGTDEQFF
cdr3_nt: TGCGCCAGCAGCCTCCAGACGGGGACGGATGAGCAGTTCTTC

d_call: .
v_call: TRBV20-1
j_call: TRBJ2-1
clone_size: .
cdr3_aa: CSAKQVSYNEQFF
cdr3_nt: TGCAGTGCCAAACAGGTCTCCTACAATGAGCAGTTCTTC

d_call: TRBD2
v_call: TRBV6-5
j_call: TRBJ2-3
clone_size: .
cdr3_aa: CASTSFSGETDTQYF
cdr3_nt: TGTGCCAGCACCTCTTTTAGCGGGGAGACAGATACGCAGTATTTT

d_call: TRBD1
v_call: TRBV7-9
j_call: TRBJ1-4
clone_size: few
cdr3_aa: CASSLSQGALTIEKLFF
cdr3_nt: TGTGCCAGCAGCTTATCACAGGGGGCCCTAACGATTGAAAAACTGTTTTTT

d_call: .
v_call: TRBV3-1
j_call: TRBJ2-7
clone_size: few
cdr3_aa: CASSQERGEQYF
cdr3_nt: TGTGCCAGCAGCCAAGAAAGGGGCGAGCAGTACTTC

d_call: .
v_call: TRBV21-1
j_call: TRBJ2-7
clone_size: .
cdr3_aa: CASSKDTGDCYEQYF
cdr3_nt: TGTGCCAGCAGCAAAGATACGGGAGACTGCTACGAGCAGTACTTC

d_call: .
v_call: TRBV19
j_call: TRBJ2-4
clone_size: .
cdr3_aa: CASNALTSREKNIQYF
cdr3_nt: TGTGCCAGTAATGCCCTTACGTCCCGAGAAAAAAACATTCAGTACTTC

d_call: .
v_call: TRBV29-1
j_call: TRBJ1-1
clone_size: few
cdr3_aa: CSVVGEQGTKNTEAFF
cdr3_nt: TGCAGCGTCGTTGGGGAGCAGGGAACTAAGAACACTGAAGCTTTCTTT

d_call: TRBD2
v_call: TRBV20-1
j_call: TRBJ2-7
clone_size: .
cdr3_aa: CSARDGLADLYEQYF
cdr3_nt: TGCAGTGCTAGAGATGGACTAGCGGACCTATACGAGCAGTACTTC

d_call: .
v_call: TRBV7-3
j_call: TRBJ1-4
clone_size: many
cdr3_aa: CASSLRKGKLFF
cdr3_nt: TGTGCCAGCAGCCTAAGGAAGGGGAAACTGTTTTTT

d_call: .
v_call: TRBV10-3
j_call: TRBJ2-7
clone_size: .
cdr3_aa: CAISRTAYEQYF
cdr3_nt: TGTGCCATCAGTAGGACAGCCTACGAGCAGTACTTC

d_call: .
v_call: TRBV13
j_call: TRBJ2-1
clone_size: .
cdr3_aa: CASSQGWGLGWFEQFF
cdr3_nt: TGTGCCAGCAGCCAAGGCTGGGGGTTAGGTTGGTTTGAGCAGTTCTTC

d_call: .
v_call: TRBV7-2
j_call: TRBJ2-7
clone_size: .
cdr3_aa: CASSPVASRDEQYF
cdr3_nt: TGTGCCAGCAGCCCCGTAGCCAGCAGGGACGAGCAGTACTTC

d_call: TRBD2
v_call: TRBV10-3
j_call: TRBJ2-1
clone_size: .
cdr3_aa: CAISPGLAGNEQFF
cdr3_nt: TGTGCCATCAGCCCGGGACTAGCGGGGAATGAGCAGTTCTTC

d_call: .
v_call: TRBV4-2
j_call: TRBJ1-2
clone_size: .
cdr3_aa: CASSLRTANYGYTF
cdr3_nt: TGTGCCAGCAGCCTGAGGACAGCTAACTATGGCTACACCTTC

d_call: TRBD1
v_call: TRBV13
j_call: TRBJ2-7
clone_size: .
cdr3_aa: CASSLGYRGRYEQYF
cdr3_nt: TGTGCCAGCAGCTTAGGTTACAGGGGGCGATACGAGCAGTACTTC

d_call: .
v_call: TRBV24-1
j_call: TRBJ2-4
clone_size: .
cdr3_aa: CATSDLLDIQYF
cdr3_nt: TGTGCCACCAGTGATTTATTGGACATTCAGTACTTC

d_call: .
v_call: TRBV11-2
j_call: TRBJ2-2
clone_size: .
cdr3_aa: CASCHTRVAVGGELFF
cdr3_nt: TGTGCCAGCTGCCACACGAGGGTAGCGGTGGGCGGGGAGCTGTTTTTT

d_call: .
v_call: TRBV14
j_call: TRBJ2-4
clone_size: few
cdr3_aa: CASSPRGYIQYF
cdr3_nt: TGTGCCAGCAGCCCGAGGGGATACATTCAGTACTTC